This T cell receptor (beta chain) appears in the sequencing data of a study of Ad26.COV2.S vaccination and SARS-CoV-2 variants. Sequenced by immunoSEQ multiplex PCR; TCRdb stores in-frame clones only, minus some. The sample lists just under 250,000 clones, approximately 90% occurring once. The V end lost 3 bases, the J end lost 3 bases, and 8 bases lay between the germline ends. There are 13 residues in the CDR3. Germline V gene lookup returns CDR1 SGHDN and CDR2 FVKESK. Regarding treatment: around 19 received Ad26.COV2.S at low or high dose, single or two shots; about 5 received placebo; per-sample allocation not given. Sampling was done on day 63 after the first vaccine or placebo injection.

The source was peripheral blood, collected in a trial of Ad26.COV2.S vaccine versus placebo. This receptor was taken from a person aged 18-60 years who received the Ad26.COV2.S COVID-19 vaccine or a placebo. The chain recombines TRBV14 with TRBJ1-1, with D unresolved. The CDR3 here is CASSQMLDTEAFF. CDR3 bases: TGTGCCAGCAGCCAGATGCTCGACACTGAAGCTTTCTTT.